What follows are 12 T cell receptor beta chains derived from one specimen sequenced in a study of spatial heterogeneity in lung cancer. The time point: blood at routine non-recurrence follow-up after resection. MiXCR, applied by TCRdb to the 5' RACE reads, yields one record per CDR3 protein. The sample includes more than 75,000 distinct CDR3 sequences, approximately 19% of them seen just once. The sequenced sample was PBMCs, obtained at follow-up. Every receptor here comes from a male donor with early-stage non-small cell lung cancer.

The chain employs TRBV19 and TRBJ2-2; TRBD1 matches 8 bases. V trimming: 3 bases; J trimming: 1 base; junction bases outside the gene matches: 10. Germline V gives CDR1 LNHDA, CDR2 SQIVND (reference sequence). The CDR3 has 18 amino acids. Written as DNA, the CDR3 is TGTGCCAGTAGTATCTGGTACGGGACAGGAGGGAACACCGGGGAGCTGTTTTTT. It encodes CASSIWYGTGGNTGELFF.

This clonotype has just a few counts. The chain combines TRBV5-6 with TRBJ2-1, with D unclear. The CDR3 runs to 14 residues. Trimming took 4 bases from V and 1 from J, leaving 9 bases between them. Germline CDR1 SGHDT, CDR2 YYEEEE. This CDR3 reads CASSRGRSYNEQFF. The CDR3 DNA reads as TGTGCCAGCAGCCGAGGACGGTCCTACAATGAGCAGTTCTTC.

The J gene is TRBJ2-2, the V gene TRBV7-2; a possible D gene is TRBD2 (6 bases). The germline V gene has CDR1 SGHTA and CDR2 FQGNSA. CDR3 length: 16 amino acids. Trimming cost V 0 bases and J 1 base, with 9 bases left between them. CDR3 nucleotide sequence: TGTGCCAGCAGCTTAGCGGGAGGCCGGAACACCGGGGAGCTGTTTTTT. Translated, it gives CASSLAGGRNTGELFF.

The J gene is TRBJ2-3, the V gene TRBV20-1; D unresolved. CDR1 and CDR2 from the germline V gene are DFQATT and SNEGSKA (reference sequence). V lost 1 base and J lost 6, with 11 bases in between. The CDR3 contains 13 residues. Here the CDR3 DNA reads TGCAGTGCTAGAGTGGCCGCTGGGGATACGCAGTATTTT. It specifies CSARVAAGDTQYF.

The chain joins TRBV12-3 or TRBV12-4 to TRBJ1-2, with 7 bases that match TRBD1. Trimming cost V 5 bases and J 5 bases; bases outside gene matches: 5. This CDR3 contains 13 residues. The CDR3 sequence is CASSVQGSYGYTF. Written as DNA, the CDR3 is TGTGCCAGCAGTGTACAGGGGAGTTATGGCTACACCTTC.

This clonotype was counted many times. The CDR3 sequence: CSATGGPLYNEQFF. The CDR3 DNA sequence: TGCAGTGCTACCGGGGGACCTCTTTACAATGAGCAGTTCTTC. The chain recombines TRBV20-1 with TRBJ2-1, with D perhaps matching TRBD2 (6 bases). The CDR3 contains 14 residues. Germline V gives CDR1 DFQATT, CDR2 SNEGSKA (reference sequence). V was cut by 4 bases and J by 4 bases, with 14 bases left in between.

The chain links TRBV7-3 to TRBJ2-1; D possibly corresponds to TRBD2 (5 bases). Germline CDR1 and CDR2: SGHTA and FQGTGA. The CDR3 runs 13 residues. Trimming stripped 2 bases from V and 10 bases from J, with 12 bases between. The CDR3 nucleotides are TGTGCCAGCAGCTTAGACTATAGGATCGAGCAGTTCTTC. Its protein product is CASSLDYRIEQFF.

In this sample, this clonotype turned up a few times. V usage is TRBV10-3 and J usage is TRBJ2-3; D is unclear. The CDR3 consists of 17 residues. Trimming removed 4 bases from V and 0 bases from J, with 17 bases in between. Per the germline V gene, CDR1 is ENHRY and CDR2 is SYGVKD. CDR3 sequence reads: CAISAFGPTRSTDTQYF. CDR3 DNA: TGTGCCATCAGTGCATTTGGACCTACGCGTAGCACAGATACGCAGTATTTT.

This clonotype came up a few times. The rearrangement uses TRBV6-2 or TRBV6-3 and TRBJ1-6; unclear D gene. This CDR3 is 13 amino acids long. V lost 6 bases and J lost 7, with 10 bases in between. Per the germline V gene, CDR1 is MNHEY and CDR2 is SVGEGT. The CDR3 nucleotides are TGTGCCAGCAGGCCAGGACGAAATTCACCCCTCCACTTT. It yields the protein CASRPGRNSPLHF.

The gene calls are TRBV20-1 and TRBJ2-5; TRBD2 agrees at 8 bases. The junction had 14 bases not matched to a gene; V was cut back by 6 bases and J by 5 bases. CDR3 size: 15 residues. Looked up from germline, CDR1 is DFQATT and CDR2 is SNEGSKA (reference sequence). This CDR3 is CSARPGLVVEETQYF. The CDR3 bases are TGCAGTGCGCGTCCGGGACTAGTGGTGGAGGAGACCCAGTACTTC.

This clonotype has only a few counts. CDR3 coding DNA: TGTGCCAGCAGTTTAGGAGGGGCGGACAATCAGCCCCAGCATTTT. Amino acid sequence: CASSLGGADNQPQHF. The chain joins TRBV12-3 or TRBV12-4 to TRBJ1-5, with D perhaps matching TRBD1 (5 bases). Trimming removed 1 base at V and 3 bases at J, with 10 bases between. The length of the CDR3 is 15 residues.

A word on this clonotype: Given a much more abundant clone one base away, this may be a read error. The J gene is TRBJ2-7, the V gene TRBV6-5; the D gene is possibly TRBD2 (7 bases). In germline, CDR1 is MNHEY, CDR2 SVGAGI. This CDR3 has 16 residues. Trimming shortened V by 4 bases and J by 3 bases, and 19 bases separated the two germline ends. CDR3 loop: CASSCDGGRTLYEQYV. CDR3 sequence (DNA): TGTGCCAGCAGTTGCGACGGGGGGCGTACCCTCTACGAGCAGTACGTC.